A single T cell receptor beta chain is shown here with its context. The sample originates from a study of blood T cell repertoires in COVID-19. In the study overall: The analysed material was cDNA or gDNA that came from T cells, B-cell-depleted T cells, or PBMCs.

Repertoires were generated with immunoSEQ multiplex PCR, while TCRdb's copy carries only in-frame clones and drops some. Here the sample spans about 210,000 clones, approximately 91% being singletons. This CDR3 comprises 14 residues. Germline CDR1 is KGHDR and CDR2 is SFDVKD. Trimming stripped 8 bases from V and 0 bases from J, with 13 bases between. The genes are TRBV24-1 and TRBJ2-7; no definite D call. Specimen: peripheral blood. The TCR was taken from a man between 18 and 29 years old with active or convalescent COVID-19. The CDR3, as DNA: TGTGCCACCAATGGGCGAACCAGCTCCTACGAGCAGTACTTC. Its translation is CATNGRTSSYEQYF.